This T cell receptor (beta chain) was sequenced for a study of cytomegalovirus exposure and HLA in healthy donors. The ends lost 4 bases at V and 11 bases at J; junction bases unmatched: 11. The CDR3 runs to 13 residues. The germline V gene has CDR1 SGHRS and CDR2 YFSETQ. PCR employed 60 Vbeta and 13 Jbeta primers. Sequenced by immunoSEQ multiplex PCR; TCRdb stores in-frame clones only, minus some. The data show some 90,000 clones, 75% to 90% seen once. The sample comprised PBMCs. The TCR originated in a man in his forties or fifties in good health and CMV-seropositive. The chain has TRBV5-1 and TRBJ1-1, with 7 bases fitting TRBD1. In DNA form, the CDR3 reads TGCGCCAGCAGCCCGAGAGGGACAGATAGCGCTTTCTTT. Amino acids: CASSPRGTDSAFF.